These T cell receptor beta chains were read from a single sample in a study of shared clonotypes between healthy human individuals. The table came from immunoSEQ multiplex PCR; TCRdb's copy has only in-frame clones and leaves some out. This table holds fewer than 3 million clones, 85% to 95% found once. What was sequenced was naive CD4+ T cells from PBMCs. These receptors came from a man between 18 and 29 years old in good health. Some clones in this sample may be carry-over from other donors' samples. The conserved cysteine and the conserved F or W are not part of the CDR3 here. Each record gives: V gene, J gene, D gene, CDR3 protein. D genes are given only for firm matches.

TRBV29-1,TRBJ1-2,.,SVSGGDYGYT
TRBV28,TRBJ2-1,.,ASSGGGWDNEQF
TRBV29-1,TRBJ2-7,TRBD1,SVEPGTGGGYEQY
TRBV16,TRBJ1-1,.,ASSQSMANTEAF
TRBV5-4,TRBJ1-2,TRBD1,ASSKDREEGYT
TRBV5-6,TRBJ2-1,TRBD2,ASSVERLAGNEQF
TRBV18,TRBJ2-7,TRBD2,ASSPPVSGGPYEQY
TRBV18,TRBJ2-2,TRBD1,ASSPDRGNAGELF
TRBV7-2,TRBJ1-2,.,ASSLGASLNYGYT
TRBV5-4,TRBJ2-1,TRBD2,ASSFGLAGVNEQF
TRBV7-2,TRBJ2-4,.,ASSQAGVAKNIQY
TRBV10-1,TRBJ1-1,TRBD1,ASSDNGQGNTEAF
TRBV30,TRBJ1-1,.,AWSVRGGAF
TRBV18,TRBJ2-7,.,ASSPDRYAEQY
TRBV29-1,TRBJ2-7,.,SARPGPPTSYEQY
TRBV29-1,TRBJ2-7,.,SVGFEREQY
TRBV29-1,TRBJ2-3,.,SVARVQGGTTDTQY
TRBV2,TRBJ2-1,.,ASSGDGSSYNEQF
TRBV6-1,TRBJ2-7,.,ASSEGRLRFGEQY
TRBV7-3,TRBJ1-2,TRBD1,ASSLVGTGGGYT